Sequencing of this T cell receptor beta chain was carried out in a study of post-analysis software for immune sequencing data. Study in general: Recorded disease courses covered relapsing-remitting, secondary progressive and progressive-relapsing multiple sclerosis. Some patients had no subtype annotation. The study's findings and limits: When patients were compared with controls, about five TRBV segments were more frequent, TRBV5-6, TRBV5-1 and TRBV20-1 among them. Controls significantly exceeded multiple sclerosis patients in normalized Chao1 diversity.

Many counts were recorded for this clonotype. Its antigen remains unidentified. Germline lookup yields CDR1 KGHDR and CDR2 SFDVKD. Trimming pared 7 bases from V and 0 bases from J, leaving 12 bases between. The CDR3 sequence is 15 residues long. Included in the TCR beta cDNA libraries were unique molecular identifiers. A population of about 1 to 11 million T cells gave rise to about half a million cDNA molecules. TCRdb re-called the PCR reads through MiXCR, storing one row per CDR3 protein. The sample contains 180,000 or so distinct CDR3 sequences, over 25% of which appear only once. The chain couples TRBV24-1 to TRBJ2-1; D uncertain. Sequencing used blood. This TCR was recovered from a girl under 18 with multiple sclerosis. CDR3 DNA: TGTGCCACCAGCCTGGCTGGTAGCTCCTACAATGAGCAGTTCTTC. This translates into CATSLAGSSYNEQFF.